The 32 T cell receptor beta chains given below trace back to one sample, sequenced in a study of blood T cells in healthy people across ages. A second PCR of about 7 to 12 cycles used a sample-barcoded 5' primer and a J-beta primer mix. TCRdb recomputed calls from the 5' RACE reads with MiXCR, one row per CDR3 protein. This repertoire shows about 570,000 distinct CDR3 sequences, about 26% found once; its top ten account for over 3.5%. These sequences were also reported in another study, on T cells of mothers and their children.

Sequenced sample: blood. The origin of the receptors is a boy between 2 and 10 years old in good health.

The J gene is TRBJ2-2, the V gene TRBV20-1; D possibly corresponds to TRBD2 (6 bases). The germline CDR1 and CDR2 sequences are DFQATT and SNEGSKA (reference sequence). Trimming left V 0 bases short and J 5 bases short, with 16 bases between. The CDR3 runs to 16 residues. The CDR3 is CSARDRSAGLTGELFF. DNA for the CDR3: TGCAGTGCTAGAGATCGGAGTGCGGGATTAACCGGGGAGCTGTTTTTT.

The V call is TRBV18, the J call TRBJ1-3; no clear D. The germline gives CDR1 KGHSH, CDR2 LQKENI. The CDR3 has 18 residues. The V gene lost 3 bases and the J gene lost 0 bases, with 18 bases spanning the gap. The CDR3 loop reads CASSPIVSGRSSGNTIYF. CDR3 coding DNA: TGTGCCAGCTCACCGATCGTCTCAGGACGCAGCTCTGGAAACACCATATATTTT.

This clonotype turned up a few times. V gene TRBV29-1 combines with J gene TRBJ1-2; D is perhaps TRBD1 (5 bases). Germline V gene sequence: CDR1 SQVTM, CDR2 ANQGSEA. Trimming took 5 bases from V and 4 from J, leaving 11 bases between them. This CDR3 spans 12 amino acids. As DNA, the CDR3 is TGCAGCGTTCCAGGGATAGGCTATGGCTACACCTTC. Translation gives CSVPGIGYGYTF.

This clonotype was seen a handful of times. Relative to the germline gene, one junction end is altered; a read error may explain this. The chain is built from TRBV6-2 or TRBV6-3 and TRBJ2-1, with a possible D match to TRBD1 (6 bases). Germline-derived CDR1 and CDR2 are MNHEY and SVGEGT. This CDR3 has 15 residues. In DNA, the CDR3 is TGTGCCAGCAACAGACCGGGACATTCCTACAATGAACAGTTCTTC. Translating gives CASNRPGHSYNEQFF.

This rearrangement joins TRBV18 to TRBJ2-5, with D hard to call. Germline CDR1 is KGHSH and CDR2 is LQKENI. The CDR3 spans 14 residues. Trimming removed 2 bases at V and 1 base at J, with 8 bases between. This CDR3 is CASSPVSPQETQYF. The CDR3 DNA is TGTGCCAGCTCACCAGTCAGTCCCCAAGAGACCCAGTACTTC. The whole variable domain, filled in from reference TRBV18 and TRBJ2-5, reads NAGVMQNPRHLVRRRGQEARLRCSPMKGHSHVYWYRQLPEEGLKFMVYLQKENIIDESGMPKERFSAEFPKEGPSILRIQQVVRGDSAAYFCASSPVSPQETQYFGPGTRLLVL.

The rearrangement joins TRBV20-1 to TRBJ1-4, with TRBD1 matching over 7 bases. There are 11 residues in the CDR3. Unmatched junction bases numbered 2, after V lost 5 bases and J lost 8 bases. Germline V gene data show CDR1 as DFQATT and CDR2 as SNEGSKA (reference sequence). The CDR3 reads CSAQTGEKLFF. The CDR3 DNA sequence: TGCAGTGCTCAGACAGGGGAAAAACTGTTTTTT.

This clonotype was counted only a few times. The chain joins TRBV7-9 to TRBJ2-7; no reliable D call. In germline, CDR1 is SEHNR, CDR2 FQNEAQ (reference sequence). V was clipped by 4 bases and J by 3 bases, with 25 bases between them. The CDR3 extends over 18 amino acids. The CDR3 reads CASSCGSLTRGTNYEQYF. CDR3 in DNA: TGTGCCAGCAGCTGTGGTTCACTTACGCGAGGTACGAACTACGAGCAGTACTTC.

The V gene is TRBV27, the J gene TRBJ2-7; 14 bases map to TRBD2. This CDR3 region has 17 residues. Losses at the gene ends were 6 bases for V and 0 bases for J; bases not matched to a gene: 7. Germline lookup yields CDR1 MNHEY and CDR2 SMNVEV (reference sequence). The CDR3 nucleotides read TGTGCCAGCAGCGGGACTAGCGGGAGATGGGTCTCCTACGAGCAGTACTTC. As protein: CASSGTSGRWVSYEQYF.

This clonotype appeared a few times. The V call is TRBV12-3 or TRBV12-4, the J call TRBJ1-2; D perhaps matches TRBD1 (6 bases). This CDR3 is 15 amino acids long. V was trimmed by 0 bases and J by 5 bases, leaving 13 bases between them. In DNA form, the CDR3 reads TGTGCCAGCAGTTTAGCGCTAACAGGGCGGTATGGCTACACCTTC. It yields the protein CASSLALTGRYGYTF.

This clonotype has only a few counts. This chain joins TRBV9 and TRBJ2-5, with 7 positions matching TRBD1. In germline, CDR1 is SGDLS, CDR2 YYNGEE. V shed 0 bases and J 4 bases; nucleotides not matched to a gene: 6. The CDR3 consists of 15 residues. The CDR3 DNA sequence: TGTGCCAGCAGCGTAGGCGACAACAGGGGAGAGACCCAGTACTTC. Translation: CASSVGDNRGETQYF.

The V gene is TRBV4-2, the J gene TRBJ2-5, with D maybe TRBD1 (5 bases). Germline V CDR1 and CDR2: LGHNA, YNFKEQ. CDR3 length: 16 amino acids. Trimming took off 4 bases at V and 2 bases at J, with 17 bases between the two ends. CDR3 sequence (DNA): TGTGCCAGCAGCCCTCAGGGCGGCGCCATGCAAGAGACCCAGTACTTC. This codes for CASSPQGGAMQETQYF.

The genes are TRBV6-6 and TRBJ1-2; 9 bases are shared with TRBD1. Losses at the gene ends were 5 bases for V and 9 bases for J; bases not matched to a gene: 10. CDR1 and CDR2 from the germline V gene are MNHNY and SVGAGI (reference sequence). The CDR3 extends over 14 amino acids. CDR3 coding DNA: TGTGCCAGCAGTCTTTTCACAGGGGGCGGTAGCTACACCTTC. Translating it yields CASSLFTGGGSYTF.

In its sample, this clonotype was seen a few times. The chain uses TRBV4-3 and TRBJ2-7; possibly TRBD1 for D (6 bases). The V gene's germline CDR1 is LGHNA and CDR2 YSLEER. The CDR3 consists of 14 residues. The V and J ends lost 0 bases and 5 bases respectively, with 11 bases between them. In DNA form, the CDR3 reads TGCGCCAGCAGCCAAGATCAAAGGGGGAACGAGCAGTACTTC. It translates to CASSQDQRGNEQYF.

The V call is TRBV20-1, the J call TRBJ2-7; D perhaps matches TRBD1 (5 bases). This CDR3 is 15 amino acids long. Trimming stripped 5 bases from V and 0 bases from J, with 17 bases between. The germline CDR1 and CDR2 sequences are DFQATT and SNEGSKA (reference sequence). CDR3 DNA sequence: TGCAGTGCTTCCGTCCAGGGATTTCCCTCCTACGAGCAGTACTTC. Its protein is CSASVQGFPSYEQYF.

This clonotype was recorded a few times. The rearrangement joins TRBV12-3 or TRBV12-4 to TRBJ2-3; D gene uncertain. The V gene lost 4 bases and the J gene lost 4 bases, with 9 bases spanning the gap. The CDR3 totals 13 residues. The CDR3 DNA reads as TGTGCCAGCAGTTCCCCCCAGGCAGATACGCAGTATTTT. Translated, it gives CASSSPQADTQYF.

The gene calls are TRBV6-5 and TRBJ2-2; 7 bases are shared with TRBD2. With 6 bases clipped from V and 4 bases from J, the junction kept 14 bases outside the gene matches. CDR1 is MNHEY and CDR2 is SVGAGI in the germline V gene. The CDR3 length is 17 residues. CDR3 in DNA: TGTGCCAGCAGGTTATCCGGAGCGGGGCGATTCACCGGGGAGCTGTTTTTT. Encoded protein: CASRLSGAGRFTGELFF.

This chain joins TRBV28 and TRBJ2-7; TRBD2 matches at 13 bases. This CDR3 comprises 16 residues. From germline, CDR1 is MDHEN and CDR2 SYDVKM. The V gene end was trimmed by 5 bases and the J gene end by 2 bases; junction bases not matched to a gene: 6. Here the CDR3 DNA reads TGTGCCAGCAGTGGGGGACTAGCGGGATTAACCTACGAGCAGTACTTC. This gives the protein CASSGGLAGLTYEQYF.

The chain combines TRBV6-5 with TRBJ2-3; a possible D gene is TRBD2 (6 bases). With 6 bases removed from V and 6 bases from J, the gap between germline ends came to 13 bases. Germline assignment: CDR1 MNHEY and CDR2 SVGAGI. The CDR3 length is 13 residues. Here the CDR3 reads CASSRTTTDTQYF. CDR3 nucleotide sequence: TGTGCCAGCAGCCGGACTACCACGGATACGCAGTATTTT.

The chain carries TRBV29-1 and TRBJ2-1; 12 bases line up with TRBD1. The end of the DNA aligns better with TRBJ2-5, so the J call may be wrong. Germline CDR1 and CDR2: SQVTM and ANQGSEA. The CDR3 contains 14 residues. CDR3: CSVGGTGGGETQYF. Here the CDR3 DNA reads TGCAGCGTTGGAGGGACAGGGGGCGGAGAGACCCAGTACTTC.

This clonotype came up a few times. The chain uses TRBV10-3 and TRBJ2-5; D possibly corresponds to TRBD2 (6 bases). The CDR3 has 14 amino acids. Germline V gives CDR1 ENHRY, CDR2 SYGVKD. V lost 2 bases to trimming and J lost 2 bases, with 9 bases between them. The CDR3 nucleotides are TGTGCCATCAGTGAGGGAGGGCTGCAAGAGACCCAGTACTTC. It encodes CAISEGGLQETQYF.

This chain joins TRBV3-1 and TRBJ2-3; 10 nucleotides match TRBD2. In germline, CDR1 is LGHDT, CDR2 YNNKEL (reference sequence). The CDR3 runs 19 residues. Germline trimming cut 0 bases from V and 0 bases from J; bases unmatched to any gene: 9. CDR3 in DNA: TGTGCCAGCAGCCAAGATGGGATAGCGGGGGGCCCTAGCACAGATACGCAGTATTTT. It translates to CASSQDGIAGGPSTDTQYF.

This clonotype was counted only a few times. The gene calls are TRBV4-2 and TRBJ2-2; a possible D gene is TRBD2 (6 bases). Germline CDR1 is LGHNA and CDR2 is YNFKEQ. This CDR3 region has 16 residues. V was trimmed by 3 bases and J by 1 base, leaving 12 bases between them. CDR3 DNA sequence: TGTGCCAGCAGCCACTTACATAGCGGGAACACCGGGGAGCTGTTTTTT. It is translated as CASSHLHSGNTGELFF.

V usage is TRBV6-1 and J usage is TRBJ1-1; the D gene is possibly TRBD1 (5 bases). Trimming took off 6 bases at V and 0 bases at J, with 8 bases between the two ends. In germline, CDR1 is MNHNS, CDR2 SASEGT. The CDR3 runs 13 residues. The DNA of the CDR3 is TGTGCCAGCAGGGGACGGGTGAACACTGAAGCTTTCTTT. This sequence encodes CASRGRVNTEAFF.

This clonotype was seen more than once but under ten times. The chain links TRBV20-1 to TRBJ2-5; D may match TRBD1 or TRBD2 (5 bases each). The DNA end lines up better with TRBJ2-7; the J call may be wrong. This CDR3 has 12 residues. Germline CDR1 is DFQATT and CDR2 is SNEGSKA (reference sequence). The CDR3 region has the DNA TGCAGTGCTAGCAGGGACCCCCACGAGCAGTACTTC. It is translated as CSASRDPHEQYF.

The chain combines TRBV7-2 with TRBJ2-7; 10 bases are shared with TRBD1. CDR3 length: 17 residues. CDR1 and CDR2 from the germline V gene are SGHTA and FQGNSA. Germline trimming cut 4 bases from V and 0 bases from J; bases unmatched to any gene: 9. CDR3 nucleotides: TGTGCCAGCAGCTCCTCCGGGACAGGGGAATTCTCCTACGAGCAGTACTTC. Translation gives CASSSSGTGEFSYEQYF. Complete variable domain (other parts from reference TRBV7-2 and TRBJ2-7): GAGVSQSPSNKVTEKGKDVELRCDPISGHTALYWYRQSLGQGLEFLIYFQGNSAPDKSGLPSDRFSAERTGGSVSTLTIQRTQQEDSAVYLCASSSSGTGEFSYEQYFGPGTRLTVT.

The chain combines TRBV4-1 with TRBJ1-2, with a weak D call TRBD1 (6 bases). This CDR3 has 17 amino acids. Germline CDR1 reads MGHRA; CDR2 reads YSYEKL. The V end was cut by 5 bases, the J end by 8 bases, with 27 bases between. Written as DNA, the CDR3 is TGCGCCAGCAGCGTCGGGCCATTAACCAGGGGAGGACGAGGCTACACCTTC. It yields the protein CASSVGPLTRGGRGYTF.

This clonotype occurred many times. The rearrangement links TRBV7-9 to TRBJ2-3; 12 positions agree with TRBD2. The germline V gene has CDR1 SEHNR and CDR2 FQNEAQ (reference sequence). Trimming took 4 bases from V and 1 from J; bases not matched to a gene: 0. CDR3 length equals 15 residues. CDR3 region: CASSWTSGGTDTQYF. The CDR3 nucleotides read TGTGCCAGCAGCTGGACTAGCGGGGGCACAGATACGCAGTATTTT.

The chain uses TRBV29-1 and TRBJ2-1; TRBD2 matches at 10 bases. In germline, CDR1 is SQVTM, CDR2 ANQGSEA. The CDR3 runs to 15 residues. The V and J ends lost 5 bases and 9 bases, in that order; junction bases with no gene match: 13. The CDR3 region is CSVLPGLAVWGEQFF. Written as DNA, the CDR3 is TGCAGCGTTCTACCCGGACTAGCGGTGTGGGGTGAGCAGTTCTTC.

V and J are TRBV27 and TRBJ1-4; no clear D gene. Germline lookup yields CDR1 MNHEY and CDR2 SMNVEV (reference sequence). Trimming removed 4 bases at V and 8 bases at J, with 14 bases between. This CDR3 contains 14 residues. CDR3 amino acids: CASSSRNDLEKLFF. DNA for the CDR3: TGTGCCAGCAGTTCCCGCAACGACTTAGAAAAACTGTTTTTT.

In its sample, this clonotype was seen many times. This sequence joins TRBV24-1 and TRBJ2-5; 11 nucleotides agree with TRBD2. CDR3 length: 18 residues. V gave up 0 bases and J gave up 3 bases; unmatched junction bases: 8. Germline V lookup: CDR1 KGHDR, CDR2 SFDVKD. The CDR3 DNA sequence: TGTGCCACCAGTGATTTGAATTCACTAGCGGGGGCTAAAGAGACCCAGTACTTC. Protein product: CATSDLNSLAGAKETQYF.

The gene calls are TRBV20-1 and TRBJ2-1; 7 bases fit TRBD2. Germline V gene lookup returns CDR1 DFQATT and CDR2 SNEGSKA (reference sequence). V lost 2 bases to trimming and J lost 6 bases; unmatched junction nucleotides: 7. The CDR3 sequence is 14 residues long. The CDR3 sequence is CSARSSSGVNEQFF. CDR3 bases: TGCAGTGCTAGATCGTCGAGCGGGGTCAATGAGCAGTTCTTC.

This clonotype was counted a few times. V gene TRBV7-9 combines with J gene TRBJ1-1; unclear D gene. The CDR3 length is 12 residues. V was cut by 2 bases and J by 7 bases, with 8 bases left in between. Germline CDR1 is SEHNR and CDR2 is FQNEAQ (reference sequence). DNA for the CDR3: TGTGCCAGCAGCTTAATCGCTGGTGAAGCTTTCTTT. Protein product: CASSLIAGEAFF.